This T cell receptor beta chain derives from a study of cytomegalovirus exposure and HLA in healthy donors. Study-wide findings and caveats: A later analysis found TCR association rates differed by HLA locus, highest for DRB1 and lowest for HLA-C.

A multiplex PCR was run with 60 Vbeta primers and 13 Jbeta primers. Using immunoSEQ multiplex PCR, the repertoire was profiled, and TCRdb retains in-frame clones only, with some absent. The sample lists some 100,000 clones, 60% to 85% seen once, with approximately 2.5% in the top ten. The CDR3 covers 14 residues. The germline V gene has CDR1 ENHRY and CDR2 SYGVKD. About this clone itself: Its antigen is as yet unknown.

Among the donors, all were healthy bone marrow donors. This receptor was taken from a female donor in good health and CMV-seronegative. The sample taken for sequencing was PBMCs. This chain connects TRBV10-3 to TRBJ2-5, with D possibly matching TRBD1 (5 bases). The DNA matches TRBJ2-7 better at its end, which makes the J call doubtful. The CDR3 loop is CAIRGPGTIYEQYF. CDR3 DNA: TGTGCCATCAGGGGGCCAGGTACCATCTACGAGCAGTACTTC.